The 10 T cell receptor beta chains given below trace back to one sample, sequenced in a study of cytomegalovirus exposure and HLA in healthy donors. Researchers ran the PCR with 60 Vbeta and 13 Jbeta primers. Profiling relied on immunoSEQ multiplex PCR, and the TCRdb table lists in-frame clones only, not all of them. The data hold some 160,000 clones, with over 60% observed a single time. Sequenced: PBMCs. Source of these receptors: a man aged 35 to 55 in good health and CMV-seronegative.

The chain uses TRBV7-9 and TRBJ1-1; perhaps TRBD1 as D (6 bases). The germline CDR1 and CDR2 sequences are SEHNR and FQNEAQ (reference sequence). The CDR3 is 14 amino acids. Trimming stripped 7 bases from V and 5 bases from J, with 17 bases between. The CDR3 here is CASTSSRGGTEAFF. CDR3 bases: TGTGCCAGCACATCGAGCAGGGGAGGGACTGAAGCTTTCTTT.

Comment on this clone: Different DNA sequences within this sample yield the same CDR3. The CDR3 region has the DNA TGTGCCAGTAGTCAGGACAGGGATAGCAATCAGCCCCAGCATTTT. Translation: CASSQDRDSNQPQHF. The V call is TRBV6-5, the J call TRBJ1-5; 8 bases line up with TRBD1. The V gene end was trimmed by 9 bases and the J gene end by 0 bases; junction bases not matched to a gene: 7. Germline CDR1 and CDR2: MNHEY and SVGAGI. The CDR3 is 15 residues long.

The rearrangement links TRBV4-1 to TRBJ1-5; D is undetermined. V shed 5 bases and J shed 1 base, with 9 bases lying between them. This CDR3 is 14 amino acids long. Germline assignment: CDR1 MGHRA and CDR2 YSYEKL. This CDR3 is CASSEGQSNQPQHF. CDR3 sequence (DNA): TGCGCCAGCAGCGAAGGCCAGAGCAATCAGCCCCAGCATTTT.

The genes are TRBV4-2 and TRBJ2-5; TRBD1 aligns across 7 bases. The CDR3 covers 15 residues. With 1 base clipped from V and 1 base from J, the junction kept 3 bases outside the gene matches. Germline V gene lookup returns CDR1 LGHNA and CDR2 YNFKEQ. CDR3 in DNA: TGTGCCAGCAGCCAAGTATGGACAGGCCAAGAGACCCAGTACTTC. Protein sequence: CASSQVWTGQETQYF.

The rearrangement joins TRBV6-5 to TRBJ2-5; 7 bases fit TRBD1. In germline, CDR1 is MNHEY, CDR2 SVGAGI. The V segment lost 6 bases and the J segment 6 bases; nucleotides outside the gene matches: 4. The CDR3 runs 12 residues. The CDR3 DNA reads as TGTGCCAGCAGCCCAGGGGGTAAGACCCAGTACTTC. This gives the protein CASSPGGKTQYF.

The chain carries TRBV10-1 and TRBJ2-5; D is possibly TRBD1 (6 bases). The CDR3 sequence is 13 residues long. V gave up 3 bases and J gave up 2 bases, with 7 bases separating them. The germline CDR1 and CDR2 sequences are WNHNN and SYGVQD (reference sequence). The CDR3 reads CASSERGQETQYF. The DNA of the CDR3 is TGCGCCAGCAGTGAAAGGGGGCAAGAGACCCAGTACTTC.

The chain employs TRBV5-6 and TRBJ2-6, with D possibly TRBD1 on 6 matching bases. Germline V gives CDR1 SGHDT, CDR2 YYEEEE. CDR3 length: 15 residues. V dropped 4 bases and J dropped 2 bases, with 10 bases sitting between them. The CDR3: CASSPDRTGANVLTF. DNA of the CDR3: TGTGCCAGCAGCCCAGACAGGACTGGGGCCAACGTCCTGACTTTC.

The chain couples TRBV5-4 to TRBJ1-6, with D possibly being TRBD1 (6 bases). Trimming removed 1 base from V and 7 bases from J, with 9 bases in between. The CDR3 contains 14 residues. Germline V CDR1 and CDR2: SGHNT, YYREEE (reference sequence). The CDR3 region has the DNA TGTGCCAGCAGCTTGCCAGGGGAAAATTCACCCCTCCACTTT. This codes for CASSLPGENSPLHF. The full variable domain, with the rest looked up from reference TRBV5-4 and TRBJ1-6, is ETGVTQSPTHLIKTRGQQVTLRCSSQSGHNTVSWYQQALGQGPQFIFQYYREEENGRGNFPPRFSGLQFPNYSSELNVNALELDDSALYLCASSLPGENSPLHFGNGTRLTVT.

This clone has only a few counts. V usage is TRBV28 and J usage is TRBJ2-3; D perhaps matches TRBD1 (5 bases). V was cut by 1 base and J by 2 bases, with 16 bases left in between. In germline, CDR1 is MDHEN, CDR2 SYDVKM. The CDR3 consists of 17 residues. The chain's CDR3 is CASSLSGWTSVTDTQYF. CDR3 bases: TGTGCCAGCAGTTTATCAGGGTGGACATCAGTCACAGATACGCAGTATTTT.

V gene TRBV4-2 combines with J gene TRBJ2-2; 11 bases match TRBD2. The CDR3 covers 17 residues. V was pared by 1 base and J by 7 bases, with 8 bases of the junction left unmatched. Germline V lookup: CDR1 LGHNA, CDR2 YNFKEQ. CDR3 residues: CASSQAVAGGLGGELFF. The CDR3 DNA sequence: TGTGCCAGCAGCCAAGCAGTAGCGGGGGGGTTGGGCGGGGAGCTGTTTTTT.